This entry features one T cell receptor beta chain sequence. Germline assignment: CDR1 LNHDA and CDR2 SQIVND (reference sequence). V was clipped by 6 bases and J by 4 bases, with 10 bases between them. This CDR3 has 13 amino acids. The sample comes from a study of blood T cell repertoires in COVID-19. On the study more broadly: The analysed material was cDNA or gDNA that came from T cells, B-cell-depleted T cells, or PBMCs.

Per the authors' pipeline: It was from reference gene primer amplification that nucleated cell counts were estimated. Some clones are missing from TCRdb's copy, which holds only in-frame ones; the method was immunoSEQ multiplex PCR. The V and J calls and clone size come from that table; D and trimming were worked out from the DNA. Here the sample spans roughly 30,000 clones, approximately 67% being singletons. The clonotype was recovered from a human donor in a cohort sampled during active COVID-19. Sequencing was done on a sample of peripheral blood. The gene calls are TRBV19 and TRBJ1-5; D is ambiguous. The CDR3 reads CASSEGRNQPQHF. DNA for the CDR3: TGTGCCAGTAGCGAAGGGAGAAATCAGCCCCAGCATTTT. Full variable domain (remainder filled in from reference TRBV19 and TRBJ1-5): DGGITQSPKYLFRKEGQNVTLSCEQNLNHDAMYWYRQDPGQGLRLIYYSQIVNDFQKGDIAEGYSVSREKKESFPLTVTSAQKNPTAFYLCASSEGRNQPQHFGDGTRLSIL.